What follows is one TCR beta chain and its context. Its antigen is still unknown. This specimen belongs to a study of cytomegalovirus exposure and HLA in healthy donors. The study's findings and limits: CMV serostatus was the only immune exposure information that was available. Presence/absence analyses took donor sequencing depth as roughly uniform. The CMV antigen specificity of a few CMV-associated chains was confirmed through in vitro analysis. Prior analysis indicated that the majority of TCR beta V segments exhibited productivity approximately 90% or approximately 30% of the time.

The PCR had 60 Vbeta and 13 Jbeta primers. Generated by immunoSEQ multiplex PCR, the TCRdb table keeps only in-frame clones and is missing some. The data show over 20,000 clones, roughly 70% seen once. This CDR3 has 13 residues. The V gene's germline CDR1 is MNHNS and CDR2 SASEGT. Deletions cut 1 base from V and 8 bases from J, with 11 bases between. The sample comprised PBMCs. This clonotype was obtained from a woman between 45 and 65 years old in good health and CMV-seronegative. V is TRBV6-1 and J is TRBJ1-2; D unclear. This CDR3 reads CASSEGLGRGYTF. In nucleotides, the CDR3 is TGTGCCAGCAGTGAAGGGCTAGGTCGAGGCTACACCTTC.